Listed here is a single TCR beta chain. This clonotype was seen more than once but under ten times. No antigen is known for it. No qualities accompany the bases; no much larger clone lies one base away. The sample's time point label, decoded: pre-sensitization, week 0. The sample's treatment or condition label is to be understood as: therapeutic diphenylcyclopropenone sensitization with weekly scalp DPC. Total RNA was isolated from unfractionated whole blood collected in Tempus Blood RNA tubes. At each patch-test visit, blood was drawn before the patch test was applied. Patients were eligible if aged 18 to 70, diagnosed with alopecia and judged suitable for DPC therapy, and pregnant patients were excluded. The sample belongs to a study of human T cells and chemical hapten exposure (dated by TCRdb to the early 2020s). For the study in its entirety: For sensitization, 2% DPC in acetone was applied to a 2 cm by 2 cm area of upper inner arm skin. Patients additionally received weekly therapeutic DPC doses to the scalp throughout the approximately 24-week study period. Patch testing was done on the upper back using Finn chambers containing 0.01% DPC, and results were scored after 6 days according to International Contact Dermatitis Research Group standards. Alopecia areata with under or over 50% scalp involvement, alopecia totalis and alopecia universalis were represented in the patient cohort, which was mostly female. Libraries were pooled for sequencing, and variation in per-sample TCR yields was attributed mainly to small differences in library volumes within the pool. Peripheral blood TCR repertoire changes were tracked in vivo in alopecia patients during primary and secondary sensitization to the hapten diphenylcyclopropenone (DPC). Blood was sampled from patients pre-sensitization (week 0) and at 2, 6 and about 24 weeks after DPC sensitization. Roughly 30 alopecia patients gave blood for TCR sequencing at one to four time points (pre-sensitization, 2, 6 and 24 weeks). For every blood RNA sample, sequencing covered both the TCR alpha and TCR beta chains. Here is what the overall study found, with its caveats: After repeated subsampling, the strength of the expansion versus patch-test correlation and the threshold at which it became significant changed. The number of PT1 expanded TCRs positively correlated with patch test score, significant at thresholds 8, 16 and 32 but not 4. DPC sensitization did not change the number of TCRs with a frequency above 1 in 1000, and there was no evidence of changes in global repertoire structure. Significantly more large CDR3 similarity clusters were formed by expanded TCRs than by pre-sensitization or healthy control sets, consistent with antigen-driven responses. All patients had alopecia, a presumed autoimmune disease, so their immune response might differ from that of healthy individuals.

Libraries were prepared through RACE. The reads were generated on a NextSeq 500. Library preparation attached unique molecular identifiers to individual cDNA molecules for quantitative, reproducible TCR counting. As for the authors' bioinformatics: The median number of TCRs per sample was roughly 98,000, ranging from 23,224 to 690,600. V, J and CDR3 annotation of the TCR reads was performed with the Decombinator software suite. For the PS versus PT1 abundance plots, all samples were subsampled to the same number of TCRs (28,000). TCRs were defined as expanded if absent before sensitization and observed at least eight times at the 2-week time point. The public reads were reprocessed in TCRdb via fastp at Q25 and MiXCR, keeping in-frame beta chains. A single entry per CDR3 protein holds the most common genes and DNA from its merged rows. These V and J calls rely on TCRdb rather than the paper's analysis. The sample table holds tens of thousands of distinct CDR3 sequences, of which roughly 10% were seen once. Of the sample, 9.5% to 10% is held by the ten largest clones.

Per the germline V gene (reference sequence), DFQATT is the CDR1 and SNEGSKA is the CDR2. V loses 3 bases, J loses 6 bases, and the germline ends lie 12 bases apart. The CDR3 has 13 amino acids, counting the end cysteine and phenylalanine. The retained sequence is limited to the CDR3, 39 bases, with the frame set at the first base. The source is a woman aged 25 to 39 with alopecia areata. Some clones in this sample may be carry-over from other donors' samples. The chain is assembled from TRBV20-1 and TRBJ1-5; the D gene identity is not certain. The input for sequencing was whole blood, taken in connection with sensitization to the hapten diphenylcyclopropenone (DPC). The CDR3 corresponds to CSARGRPGQPQHF. The bases read TGCAGTGCTAGGGGCAGGCCCGGTCAGCCCCAGCATTTT.